This T cell receptor beta chain was obtained from a study of blood T cell repertoires in COVID-19 (TCRdb year 2020). Study-level background: Samples covering the acute and convalescent phases of COVID-19 were provided by collaborators in the United States, Italy and Spain. Where available, HLA class I and class II types were obtained from metadata supplied by the sample provider rather than from assay-based typing. The prospective study material was composed of cDNA or gDNA derived from T cells, B-cell-depleted T cells, or PBMCs. Deeply sampled blood TCRbeta repertoires from subjects exposed to, actively infected with, or recovered from COVID-19 were included in the dataset. Samples came from the ongoing ImmuneRACE study (first 160 participants) plus 1,254 subjects from 6 global collaborators. Nearly every sample came with metadata listing a de-identified subject ID, COVID-19 status, age in years and sex. The repertoires were released in a freely available public database intended as a resource for research on the immune response to SARS-CoV-2.

Study-wide findings and limitations: How much clinical and demographic metadata was included differed by source and by participant, and the metadata was provided uncurated.

The immunoSEQ Assay, a bias-controlled multiplex PCR, was used to amplify TCRbeta CDR3 regions from genomic DNA. Per the authors' processing: The number of nucleated cells in each sample was estimated by amplification of reference gene primers within the assay. To quantify the absolute abundance of each unique TCRbeta CDR3 rearrangement, sequence reads were collapsed and filtered. For each sample, productive Simpson clonality was calculated by taking the square root of Simpson's diversity index across productive rearrangements. Here the immuneACCESS table is served through TCRdb, limited to in-frame sequences with V and J called. Missing clones are a known gap in these copies; in checked studies unresolved V genes cover under half, and the rest lacks a known reason. The D gene and trimming were derived from the DNA, and the V and J assignments and clone size from that table. The sample yields some 150,000 clones; 80% to 85% were counted once. Together, the top ten hold approximately 38% of the sample.

Whole blood was collected in K2EDTA tubes by collaborating institutions according to the institutions' own protocols. For TCRbeta analysis, collaborators shipped samples as frozen whole blood, isolated PBMCs, or DNA extracted from either of those sample types. Reading from cysteine to phenylalanine, the CDR3 counts 14 amino acids. Only the CDR3 part of the read is kept: 42 bases, read in frame from the first base. Sequences LGHNA (CDR1) and YSLEER (CDR2) are obtained from the germline V gene. The junction shows trimming of 2 bases on V and 7 bases on J, and the gene matches do not reach 7 bases of it. Note on this clone: Its binding antigen is unknown. Base qualities are not recorded, but no much larger clone differs from it by a single base.

The receptor's source is a human donor in a cohort sampled during active COVID-19. What was sequenced was peripheral blood. The rearranged segments are TRBV4-3 and TRBJ1-2; 7 of the junction bases match TRBD1. The nucleotide sequence is given as TGCGCCAGCAGCCAAAGGTCAGGGGGTGCTGGCTACACCTTC. This gives the protein CASSQRSGGAGYTF.